This T cell receptor (beta chain) was sequenced during a study of OX40 agonist ivuxolimab in advanced cancers. Assay used: immunoSEQ multiplex PCR; TCRdb lists only in-frame clones, some missing. The data contain roughly 56,000 clones, 82% of them singletons. The V and J ends lost 6 bases and 8 bases, in that order; junction bases with no gene match: 9. CDR1 and CDR2 from the germline V gene are SNHLY and FYNNEI. The CDR3 extends over 14 amino acids. The material was CD4+ or CD8+ T cells sorted from blood, obtained in a trial of the OX40 agonist ivuxolimab. V gene TRBV2 combines with J gene TRBJ1-4; 7 bases agree with TRBD1. This clonotype originated in an adult with an advanced solid tumor such as melanoma, head and neck, liver or kidney cancer. As DNA, the CDR3 is TGTGCCAGCAGCAAGCAGGGGGAGCGGGAAAAACTGTTTTTT. Its translation is CASSKQGEREKLFF.